This is a list of T cell receptor beta chains from one sample in a study of shared clonotypes between healthy human individuals. Sequencing used immunoSEQ multiplex PCR; TCRdb keeps in-frame clones, though not all of them. The table shows about 2.4 million clones, with over 85% occurring only once. Sequenced input: naive CD4+ T cells sorted from blood. These receptors were collected from a man between 18 and 29 years old in good health. CDR3s include the opening cysteine and the closing phenylalanine or tryptophan. The order of the fields is V gene, J gene, clone size, CDR3 length, D gene, CDR3 DNA, CDR3 protein. D genes are given only for firm matches. The listing skips clone size in some rows; elsewhere it reads once, few, many or a size class.

>TRBV10-3|TRBJ2-7|-|14|-
TGTGCCATCAGTGAGATGGACTTGTACTACGAGCAGTACTTC
CAISEMDLYYEQYF
>TRBV7-2|TRBJ2-5|-|12|-
TGTGCCAGCAGCTTAGTGGGGGAGACCCAGTACTTC
CASSLVGETQYF
>TRBV6-6|TRBJ2-7|-|13|-
TGTGCCAGCAGTTCGGGGACCACCTACGAGCAGTACTTC
CASSSGTTYEQYF
>TRBV4-1|TRBJ2-5|-|13|-
TGCGCCAGCAGCCAAGTGGTGAGCGAGACCCAGTACTTC
CASSQVVSETQYF
>TRBV10-3|TRBJ2-7|-|15|-
TGTGCCATCAGTGAGTATACCGGGGGCTCCTACGAGCAGTACTTC
CAISEYTGGSYEQYF
>TRBV4-1|TRBJ2-2|-|17|TRBD2
TGCGCCAGCAGCCCTGGACTAGCGGTTGCGAACACCGGGGAGCTGTTTTTT
CASSPGLAVANTGELFF
>TRBV25-1|TRBJ2-3|-|14|-
TGTGCCAGCAGTGACTTAGACCCCACAGATACGCAGTATTTT
CASSDLDPTDTQYF
>TRBV27|TRBJ1-5|-|15|-
TGTGCCAGCAGTCCAAGGGCGCCCGACAATCAGCCCCAGCATTTT
CASSPRAPDNQPQHF
>TRBV20-1|TRBJ2-5|-|8|-
TGCAGTGTTGGGACCCAGTACTTC
CSVGTQYF
>TRBV7-2|TRBJ1-2|once|17|-
TGTGCCAGCAGCTTAGTCCTGGGGGCCAGGGTGAACTATGGCTACACCTTC
CASSLVLGARVNYGYTF
>TRBV11-2|TRBJ2-4|-|15|-
TGTGCCAGCAGCTTAGGGGGGACAGCCAAAAACATTCAGTACTTC
CASSLGGTAKNIQYF